This TCR beta chain was sequenced during a study of T cells in localized non-small cell lung cancer. General study findings and limits: Elevated circulating T cell density in blood was associated with longer overall survival. Of the top 100 tumor clones, median around 60 were in adjacent lung, 25 to 30 among its top 100.

V was trimmed by 3 bases and J by 7 bases, leaving 9 bases between them. The CDR3 contains 12 residues. Germline values: CDR1 SNHLY, CDR2 FYNNEI. Here immunoSEQ multiplex PCR was the method, and the copy in TCRdb shows in-frame clones only, minus some. Of 64,000 or so clones listed, 85% to 90% are singletons. To note about this clone: Its target is not known.

The rearrangement joins TRBV2 to TRBJ1-1; perhaps TRBD1 as D (5 bases). The specimen was peripheral blood, collected before any cancer treatment. The clonotype comes from a woman aged 40-69 years with stage I lung adenocarcinoma. CDR3 in DNA: TGTGCCAGCAGTGATTCAGGGTATGAAGCTTTCTTT. Amino acids: CASSDSGYEAFF.